Presented here are 10 T cell receptor beta chains from one specimen sequenced in a study of T-cell reconstitution after alpha-beta-depleted transplantation in children. Preparing the TCRbeta library involved the use of unique molecular identifiers. A single record per CDR3 protein comes from TCRdb applying MiXCR to the PCR reads. The profile shows 190,000 or so distinct CDR3 sequences, about 6.3% of them singletons. The sample was PBMCs from the stem cell graft donor, taken from the stem cell graft. These receptors all come from a human donor who donated a stem cell graft to a child with Wiskott-Aldrich syndrome.

This clonotype was observed many times. The CDR3 loop is CSAYSGGYTF. As DNA, the CDR3 is TGCAGTGCTTACTCAGGAGGCTACACCTTC. The V gene is TRBV20-1, the J gene TRBJ1-2; D unresolved. CDR1 and CDR2 (germline): DFQATT, SNEGSKA (reference sequence). Deletions cut 5 bases from V and 8 bases from J, with 9 bases between. The CDR3 covers 10 residues.

The genes are TRBV30 and TRBJ2-3; D possibly matches TRBD1 or TRBD2 (6 bases each). This CDR3 has 13 amino acids. Germline CDR1 and CDR2: GTSNPN and SVGIG (reference sequence). Trimming cost V 4 bases and J 7 bases, with 15 bases left between them. The CDR3 nucleotides read TGTGCCTGGACGGGCGGAGGGGGGTATACGCAGTATTTT. Protein product: CAWTGGGGYTQYF.

This clonotype was observed at least ten times. This CDR3 reads CASSPFGTGGVTYGYTF. CDR3 coding DNA: TGTGCCAGCTCACCATTCGGGACAGGGGGAGTCACCTATGGCTACACCTTC. The chain uses TRBV18 and TRBJ1-2; 11 bases align to TRBD1. Germline assignment: CDR1 KGHSH and CDR2 LQKENI. The CDR3 is 17 residues long. V lost 2 bases and J lost 4; bases outside the gene matches: 9.

This clonotype showed up many times. The gene calls are TRBV29-1 and TRBJ2-7; D is ambiguous. The CDR3 consists of 12 residues. The germline V gene encodes CDR1 SQVTM and CDR2 ANQGSEA. Deletions cut 3 bases from V and 1 base from J, with 7 bases between. This CDR3 is CSVEGRSYEQYF. CDR3 nucleotide sequence: TGCAGCGTTGAGGGCAGGTCCTACGAGCAGTACTTC.

This clonotype was seen many times. The CDR3 nucleotides are TGCAGTGCTAGAGTCCTCCAAAGCAATCAGCCCCAGCATTTT. It translates to CSARVLQSNQPQHF. The chain uses TRBV20-1 and TRBJ1-5, with D hard to call. This CDR3 spans 14 amino acids. Germline V gene sequence: CDR1 DFQATT, CDR2 SNEGSKA (reference sequence). V gave up 1 base and J gave up 1 base, with 8 bases separating them.

In this sample, this clonotype turned up many times. V gene TRBV7-2 combines with J gene TRBJ1-5; no clear D gene. V was clipped by 5 bases and J by 3 bases, with 8 bases between them. The CDR3 runs to 13 residues. CDR1 is SGHTA, CDR2 FQGNSA, per germline. As DNA, the CDR3 is TGTGCCAGCAGCGAGCGTGTCAATCAGCCCCAGCATTTT. As protein: CASSERVNQPQHF.

This clonotype was seen many times. The chain links TRBV20-1 to TRBJ1-6; TRBD1 agrees at 7 bases. V was pared by 0 bases and J by 8 bases, with 7 bases of the junction left unmatched. The CDR3 is made up of 15 amino acids. Germline loops: CDR1 DFQATT, CDR2 SNEGSKA (reference sequence). The CDR3 DNA reads TGCAGTGCTAGAGATCTTTCAGGGGGAGATTCACCCCTCCACTTT. Its translation is CSARDLSGGDSPLHF.

This clonotype was found many times. The rearrangement uses TRBV29-1 and TRBJ2-2; D call uncertain. CDR3 length equals 9 residues. The germline gives CDR1 SQVTM, CDR2 ANQGSEA. The germline V and J ends were trimmed by 6 bases and 6 bases, with 2 bases remaining between them. The CDR3 is CSVAGELFF. The CDR3 nucleotides are TGCAGCGTCGCCGGGGAGCTGTTTTTT.

In this sample, this clonotype turned up many times. The chain uses TRBV6-1 and TRBJ2-7, with a tentative D call TRBD1 (5 bases). V was shortened by 1 base and J by 2 bases, with 9 bases between the two germline ends. This CDR3 comprises 14 residues. Per germline, CDR1 MNHNS and CDR2 SASEGT. The CDR3 here is CASSEGPGTYEQYF. The DNA of the CDR3 is TGTGCCAGCAGTGAAGGGCCAGGGACCTACGAGCAGTACTTC.

This clonotype was seen at least ten times. The chain carries TRBV10-3 and TRBJ1-1, with TRBD1 identical over 7 bases. J gave up 1 base and V 6 bases, and 2 bases lay outside the gene matches. Germline CDR1 and CDR2: ENHRY and SYGVKD. CDR3 length: 13 amino acids. CDR3 loop: CAIRGQPNTEAFF. CDR3 DNA sequence: TGTGCCATCAGGGGACAGCCGAACACTGAAGCTTTCTTT.